This T cell receptor (beta chain) was found in a study of graft-versus-host responses after intestinal transplantation. The wider study: Multivisceral, liver-intestinal, or isolated intestinal grafts were transplanted into recipients.

This clone was seen a few times. Some 200,000 CFSE-labeled responder cells were plated with some 200,000 irradiated, violet-dye-labeled stimulator cells. CDR3 size: 11 residues. Germline V gene lookup returns CDR1 DFQATT and CDR2 SNEGSKA (reference sequence). V was shortened by 3 bases and J by 2 bases, with 5 bases between the two germline ends. Generated by immunoSEQ multiplex PCR, the TCRdb table keeps only in-frame clones and is missing some. The top ten clones hold around 0.66% of a sample with about 24,000 clones, almost 40% of them seen once. The chain uses TRBV20-1 and TRBJ2-7, with no clear D. This sample comprised alloreactive CD4+ T cells from a mixed lymphocyte reaction culture, obtained before intestinal transplant. Sample subset: CFSE-low proliferating T cells sorted from roughly six-day pre-transplant mixed lymphocyte reaction (GvH or HvG direction). This receptor was obtained from a human patient who received an intestinal transplant. The CDR3 here is CSASPTYEQYF. As DNA, the CDR3 is TGCAGTGCTAGCCCCACCTACGAGCAGTACTTC.